The present TCR beta chain was sequenced within a study of PD-1 blockade in classical Hodgkin lymphoma (dated by TCRdb to the early 2020s). Background on the whole study: Nivolumab dosing was 3 mg/kg intravenously every 2 weeks, continuing until either disease progression or unacceptable toxicity. The study used TCR beta sequencing and CyTOF to define a peripheral blood immune signature of response to PD-1 blockade in classical Hodgkin lymphoma.

The V and J ends are trimmed by 9 bases and 1 base, leaving 22 bases between them. Counted from cysteine to phenylalanine, this CDR3 has 17 amino acids. Only the CDR3 region is kept as DNA, spanning 51 bases read in frame from base 1. The germline V gene (reference sequence) supplies CDR1 LNHDA and CDR2 SQIVND. The Qiagen DNeasy kit was used to extract genomic DNA from unsorted PBMCs and from the negatively selected CD4+ and CD8+ fractions. TCR beta CDR3 regions were amplified by immunoSEQ multiplex PCR using primers annealing to V and J segments. A synthetic immune receptor repertoire was used to minimize amplification bias, and any remaining bias was removed computationally after sequencing. On the study's bioinformatics: Repertoire diversity was quantified as the Shannon entropy index using custom Python scripts. The unsorted, CD4+ and CD8+ repertoires were each analyzed separately, with the exception of combined analyses, where CD4+ and CD8+ sequences were merged in silico. Clonal expansion was defined as a frequency increase of at least 2-fold after treatment compared with C1D1, and clones undetected at baseline were assigned a pseudocount of 0.5. Singleton clones were defined as clones with 0 or 1 copy at C1D1, and non-singleton clones were defined as clones with 2 or more copies. By matching protein sequences in sorted samples from the same patient, clones expanded in unsorted samples were annotated as CD4+, CD8+ or unknown. Wilcoxon tests on paired samples were used to test changes in diversity from C1D1 to C4D1. TCRdb mirrors the immuneACCESS table, restricted to in-frame sequences. Some clones are absent from its copies; in checked studies, under half trace to an unresolved V gene, and the reason for the others is unknown. V and J calls and clone size are given by that table; D and trimming were obtained from the DNA. The sample records tens of thousands of clones, more than 75% of which are singletons. The ten biggest clones cover 9.7% of the sample.

What the work shows at the level of the full study, not this receptor alone: The study was limited to a single clinical trial cohort, and causes of repertoire differences, possibly disease activity or prior therapy, remained undefined. Among trial patients, those achieving complete response had baseline diversity similar to that of newly diagnosed patients, while diversity was significantly lower in partial responders and progressors. Baseline TCR diversity was reported as lower in newly diagnosed patients than in healthy donors, and lower still in relapsed/refractory patients. A significant rise by C4D1 was seen in CD4+ but not CD8+ TCR diversity (p=0.0027 vs p=0.16), with the rise being most apparent in complete responders (p=0.02). Patients starting nivolumab less than 1 year after ASCT had lower diversity and were excluded from later analyses to avoid confounding by immune reconstitution.

Note on this clone: Its target antigen remains unknown. No quality values exist for individual bases; no much larger clone is one base distant.

In light of the paper, this sample's time point label describes: cycle 1 day 1 (C1D1), immediately before nivolumab initiation. All trial patients had relapsed after autologous stem cell transplantation, with cohorts A, B and C differing in prior brentuximab vedotin exposure. The trial cohort comprised 60 or so patients with relapsed/refractory classical Hodgkin lymphoma whose best overall responses were complete response, partial response or progressive disease. In the multi-cohort phase II CheckMate 205 trial, trial patients received single-agent nivolumab. An independent review committee assessed best overall response by applying the 2007 International Working Group response criteria. Trial PBMCs were collected immediately before nivolumab initiation (C1D1) and during therapy at cycle 2 day 1 and cycle 4 day 1. Peripheral blood was collected in 8 mL Vacutainer Cell Preparation Tubes, from which PBMCs were isolated by centrifugation and then cryopreserved.

Sequenced here: peripheral blood mononuclear cells (PBMCs), sampled at baseline. The origin of this receptor is a human donor with classical Hodgkin lymphoma. The chain is assembled from TRBV19 and TRBJ1-3; no D segment can be confidently identified. CDR3 region: CASKANPTVSSGNTIYF. The DNA reads TGTGCCAGCAAAGCAAATCCGACCGTTAGTTCTGGAAACACCATATATTTT. Here the CDR3 is joined to the reference TRBV19 and TRBJ1-3 genes, and the full variable domain is: DGGITQSPKYLFRKEGQNVTLSCEQNLNHDAMYWYRQDPGQGLRLIYYSQIVNDFQKGDIAEGYSVSREKKESFPLTVTSAQKNPTAFYLCASKANPTVSSGNTIYFGEGSWLTVV.